The 32 T cell receptor beta chains presented below share a single source sample, sequenced in a study of OX40 agonist ivuxolimab in advanced cancers. TCRdb's table, derived via immunoSEQ multiplex PCR, lists solely in-frame clones and lacks some. The repertoire consists of roughly 50,000 clones, with around 89% occurring once and the leading ten covering about 1.4%. The sample was CD4+ or CD8+ T cells sorted from blood, taken in a trial of the OX40 agonist ivuxolimab. These receptors came from an adult with an advanced solid tumor such as melanoma, head and neck, liver or kidney cancer.

This rearrangement joins TRBV18 to TRBJ2-1, with D possibly being TRBD1 or TRBD2 (5 bases each). The CDR3 extends over 15 amino acids. The ends were cut back, 1 base at V and 0 bases at J, with 7 bases in the middle. Germline V gives CDR1 KGHSH, CDR2 LQKENI. CDR3 nucleotides: TGTGCCAGCTCACCACGGGGGAGCTCCTACAATGAGCAGTTCTTC. Translated, it gives CASSPRGSSYNEQFF.

The V and J genes are TRBV10-3 and TRBJ2-3, with D unresolved. The germline V and J ends were trimmed by 7 bases and 0 bases, with 8 bases remaining between them. CDR1 is ENHRY, CDR2 SYGVKD, per germline. The CDR3 has 13 residues. CDR3 protein: CAITRASTDTQYF. The CDR3, as DNA: TGTGCCATCACCCGTGCTAGCACAGATACGCAGTATTTT.

The chain uses TRBV6-6 and TRBJ2-7, with 8 bases matching TRBD1. The germline V gene encodes CDR1 MNHNY and CDR2 SVGAGI (reference sequence). V gave up 2 bases and J gave up 7 bases; unmatched junction bases: 7. This CDR3 contains 14 residues. CDR3 bases: TGTGCCAGCAGTTACACCCGACAGGGGTGTGAGCAGTACTTC. This gives the protein CASSYTRQGCEQYF.

This clone is categorized as medium-sized. The gene calls are TRBV7-9 and TRBJ1-1, with D unresolved. Germline V gives CDR1 SEHNR, CDR2 FQNEAQ (reference sequence). V dropped 4 bases and J dropped 4 bases, with 7 bases sitting between them. The CDR3 totals 12 residues. CDR3 amino acids: CASSSPTTEAFF. CDR3 nucleotides: TGTGCCAGCAGCTCGCCAACCACTGAAGCTTTCTTT.

This sequence joins TRBV7-8 and TRBJ2-5, with 8 bases aligning to TRBD2. Trimming at V came to 5 bases and at J to 5 bases, leaving 7 bases not matched to a gene. Germline CDR1 and CDR2: SGHVS and FQNEAQ. The CDR3 contains 14 residues. DNA of the CDR3: TGTGCCAGCAGCCAGGGACTAGTAGGGGAGACCCAGTACTTC. The encoded protein is CASSQGLVGETQYF.

The J gene is TRBJ1-2, the V gene TRBV27; 7 bases align to TRBD1. V trimming: 6 bases; J trimming: 4 bases; junction bases outside the gene matches: 5. Looked up from germline, CDR1 is MNHEY and CDR2 is SMNVEV (reference sequence). The CDR3 is made up of 13 amino acids. DNA for the CDR3: TGTGCCAGCAGGGGGACAGAAACCTATGGCTACACCTTC. This translates into CASRGTETYGYTF.

The genes are TRBV7-9 and TRBJ1-1; D is undetermined. CDR3 length: 13 residues. The V and J ends lost 1 base and 4 bases respectively, with 7 bases between them. The germline gives CDR1 SEHNR, CDR2 FQNEAQ (reference sequence). The chain's CDR3 is CASSLGTVTEAFF. The CDR3, as DNA: TGTGCCAGCAGCTTAGGTACGGTCACTGAAGCTTTCTTT.

This clone came up once. The V gene is TRBV6-1, the J gene TRBJ1-4; no clear D. This CDR3 has 14 amino acids. The germline gives CDR1 MNHNS, CDR2 SASEGT. V gave up 10 bases and J gave up 3 bases, with 15 bases separating them. In DNA form, the CDR3 reads TGTGCCACCAGGAGGGAGGGCCCTAATGAAAAACTGTTTTTT. This encodes CATRREGPNEKLFF.

V gene TRBV5-4 combines with J gene TRBJ2-1, with TRBD1 matching over 8 bases. The CDR3 is 15 amino acids. Germline values: CDR1 SGHNT, CDR2 YYREEE (reference sequence). Trimming took 0 bases from V and 5 from J; bases not matched to a gene: 4. The CDR3 reads CASSLARGQNNEQFF. DNA for the CDR3: TGTGCCAGCAGCTTGGCCAGGGGGCAAAACAATGAGCAGTTCTTC.

The chain couples TRBV7-6 to TRBJ1-5; tentatively, D is TRBD1 (6 bases). Germline lookup yields CDR1 SGHVS and CDR2 FNYEAQ. The CDR3 totals 13 residues. V shed 4 bases and J shed 4 bases, with 8 bases lying between them. CDR3 amino acids: CASSSDSNQPQHF. Written as DNA, the CDR3 is TGTGCCAGCAGCTCGGACAGTAATCAGCCCCAGCATTTT.

The CDR3, as DNA: TGCGCCAGCAGCCAAGGACTAGCGGGTGGTGTTGAGCAGTTCTTC. Amino acids: CASSQGLAGGVEQFF. This rearrangement joins TRBV5-1 to TRBJ2-1; 11 nucleotides align to TRBD2. Germline V gene lookup returns CDR1 SGHRS and CDR2 YFSETQ. The V gene end was trimmed by 4 bases and the J gene end by 9 bases; junction bases not matched to a gene: 9. This CDR3 comprises 15 residues.

The CDR3 DNA reads TGTGCCAGCTCAATTCAGGGGCCAACTAATGAAAAACTGTTTTTT. Residues: CASSIQGPTNEKLFF. The chain joins TRBV18 to TRBJ1-4; TRBD1 might be the D (6 bases). Trimming left V 5 bases short and J 0 bases short, with 10 bases between. The CDR3 covers 15 residues. Germline assignment: CDR1 KGHSH and CDR2 LQKENI. The whole variable domain, remainder taken from reference TRBV18 and TRBJ1-4, is NAGVMQNPRHLVRRRGQEARLRCSPMKGHSHVYWYRQLPEEGLKFMVYLQKENIIDESGMPKERFSAEFPKEGPSILRIQQVVRGDSAAYFCASSIQGPTNEKLFFGSGTQLSVL.

This rearrangement joins TRBV27 to TRBJ1-2; TRBD1 is a possible D gene (5 bases). This CDR3 region has 14 residues. The germline V gene encodes CDR1 MNHEY and CDR2 SMNVEV (reference sequence). Trimming took 5 bases from V and 7 from J, leaving 17 bases between them. The CDR3 nucleotides are TGTGCCAGCAGTCCCAGCCGGGGCCCGGGTGGCTACACCTTC. It is translated as CASSPSRGPGGYTF.

This clone was recorded once. V usage is TRBV7-8 and J usage is TRBJ2-3; the match to TRBD2 covers 7 bases. V shed 5 bases, J shed 2 bases, and the junction held 7 bases outside the gene matches. The CDR3 contains 15 residues. Germline V CDR1 and CDR2: SGHVS, FQNEAQ. CDR3 amino acids: CASSPALADTDTQYF. In DNA, the CDR3 is TGTGCCAGCAGCCCCGCGCTAGCGGACACAGATACGCAGTATTTT. The full variable domain, completed using reference TRBV7-8 and TRBJ2-3, is GAGVSQSPRYKVAKRGQDVALRCDPISGHVSLFWYQQALGQGPEFLTYFQNEAQLDKSGLPSDRFFAERPEGSVSTLKIQRTQQEDSAVYLCASSPALADTDTQYFGPGTRLTVL.

The chain has TRBV6-1 and TRBJ2-7, with TRBD2 matching 13 bases. Germline CDR1 is MNHNS and CDR2 is SASEGT. V was pared by 3 bases and J by 6 bases, with 11 bases of the junction left unmatched. This CDR3 is built from 17 residues. The CDR3 nucleotides read TGTGCCAGCAGTGAGGGCCACACTAGCGGGAGGGTCGGCGAGCAGTACTTC. Translation: CASSEGHTSGRVGEQYF.

This clone appeared a few times. The chain is built from TRBV18 and TRBJ2-5, with 12 positions matching TRBD2. Looked up from germline, CDR1 is KGHSH and CDR2 is LQKENI. CDR3 size: 15 residues. V lost 3 bases, J lost 7 bases, and 6 bases stayed unmatched. Here the CDR3 reads CASSPTSGSSGTQYF. CDR3 bases: TGTGCCAGCTCACCGACTAGCGGGAGTAGTGGGACCCAGTACTTC.

V and J are TRBV28 and TRBJ1-5; TRBD1 agrees at 12 bases. There are 15 residues in the CDR3. Germline-derived CDR1 and CDR2 are MDHEN and SYDVKM. The J segment lost 6 bases and the V segment lost 7 bases, leaving 7 bases of the junction unmatched. The CDR3 is CASIQGTGGGQPQHF. CDR3 in DNA: TGTGCCAGCATTCAGGGGACAGGGGGCGGTCAGCCCCAGCATTTT.

The V call is TRBV7-2, the J call TRBJ1-3, with no clear D. Deletions cut 1 base from V and 2 bases from J, with 9 bases between. The CDR3 extends over 15 amino acids. The germline V gene encodes CDR1 SGHTA and CDR2 FQGNSA. The CDR3 loop reads CASSLGGGAGNTIYF. The CDR3 DNA reads as TGTGCCAGCAGCTTAGGTGGAGGTGCTGGAAACACCATATATTTT. Based on the CDR3 plus reference TRBV7-2 and TRBJ1-3, the full variable domain is GAGVSQSPSNKVTEKGKDVELRCDPISGHTALYWYRQSLGQGLEFLIYFQGNSAPDKSGLPSDRFSAERTGGSVSTLTIQRTQQEDSAVYLCASSLGGGAGNTIYFGEGSWLTVV.

The rearrangement joins TRBV2 to TRBJ2-1; D is undetermined. Germline values: CDR1 SNHLY, CDR2 FYNNEI. The CDR3 has 11 residues. V dropped 5 bases and J dropped 5 bases, with 4 bases sitting between them. This CDR3 reads CASSFNNEQFF. CDR3 DNA sequence: TGTGCCAGCAGTTTTAACAATGAGCAGTTCTTC.

The chain has TRBV18 and TRBJ2-1; D may be TRBD1 (6 bases). This CDR3 spans 12 amino acids. V lost 5 bases and J 7 bases, leaving 9 bases between the germline ends. Per the germline V gene, CDR1 is KGHSH and CDR2 is LQKENI. CDR3: CASSTQGNEQFF. The CDR3 bases are TGTGCCAGCTCAACCCAGGGGAATGAGCAGTTCTTC. Full variable domain (outside the CDR3, taken from reference TRBV18 and TRBJ2-1): NAGVMQNPRHLVRRRGQEARLRCSPMKGHSHVYWYRQLPEEGLKFMVYLQKENIIDESGMPKERFSAEFPKEGPSILRIQQVVRGDSAAYFCASSTQGNEQFFGPGTRLTVL.

V and J are TRBV5-1 and TRBJ2-7; no clear D gene. The germline V gene has CDR1 SGHRS and CDR2 YFSETQ. V lost 1 base and J lost 3, with 11 bases in between. The CDR3 covers 14 residues. For the CDR3, the DNA is TGCGCCAGCAGCTTGTCCGGAGCATACTACGAGCAGTACTTC. Residues: CASSLSGAYYEQYF.

The V and J genes are TRBV6-1 and TRBJ2-7; 10 bases fit TRBD1. Germline V CDR1 and CDR2: MNHNS, SASEGT. The CDR3 has 14 residues. V dropped 6 bases and J dropped 9; count of bases not matched to a gene: 11. In DNA, the CDR3 is TGTGCCAGCAGAACCGGGACAGGGGATAGAGTGCAGTACTTC. Its translation is CASRTGTGDRVQYF.

V usage is TRBV9 and J usage is TRBJ2-2; 13 nucleotides align to TRBD2. CDR1 SGDLS and CDR2 YYNGEE come from the germline V gene. CDR3 size: 18 residues. V lost 4 bases to trimming and J lost 3 bases; unmatched junction nucleotides: 9. CDR3 in amino acids: CASSLRTSGRSDTGELFF. Here the CDR3 DNA reads TGTGCCAGCAGCCTAAGGACTAGCGGGAGATCAGACACCGGGGAGCTGTTTTTT. Full variable domain (missing parts from reference TRBV9 and TRBJ2-2): DSGVTQTPKHLITATGQRVTLRCSPRSGDLSVYWYQQSLDQGLQFLIQYYNGEERAKGNILERFSAQQFPDLHSELNLSSLELGDSALYFCASSLRTSGRSDTGELFFGEGSRLTVL.

This chain connects TRBV6-5 to TRBJ1-1, with a possible D match to TRBD1 (6 bases). Germline assignment: CDR1 MNHEY and CDR2 SVGAGI. Trimming left V 6 bases short and J 4 bases short, with 15 bases between. The CDR3 extends over 14 amino acids. CDR3 in DNA: TGTGCCAGCAGCCGGATACAGGGAAGCACTGAAGCTTTCTTT. Translating it yields CASSRIQGSTEAFF.

This chain connects TRBV11-2 to TRBJ2-2; TRBD2 aligns across 12 bases. V gave up 2 bases and J gave up 5 bases; unmatched junction bases: 9. The CDR3 runs 18 residues. The germline V gene has CDR1 SGHAT and CDR2 FQNNGV. The CDR3 region has the DNA TGTGCCAGCAGCTTATTCCTAGCGGGAGGGTTGCGAACCGGGGAGCTGTTTTTT. It translates to CASSLFLAGGLRTGELFF.

The V gene is TRBV10-3, the J gene TRBJ1-6; 12 positions agree with TRBD1. V dropped 5 bases and J dropped 9; count of bases not matched to a gene: 5. This CDR3 has 15 amino acids. Per germline, CDR1 ENHRY and CDR2 SYGVKD. The CDR3 nucleotides read TGTGCCATCAGTACACCGGGACAGGGGGCTTCACCCCTCCACTTT. Amino acid sequence: CAISTPGQGASPLHF.

The CDR3 DNA sequence: TGTGCCAGCAGTTACTCCGGGGGCAGGAGATCCTACGAGCAGTACTTC. Protein product: CASSYSGGRRSYEQYF. The chain recombines TRBV6-5 with TRBJ2-7; the D gene could be TRBD1 or TRBD2 (6 bases each). In germline, CDR1 is MNHEY, CDR2 SVGAGI. The CDR3 is made up of 16 amino acids. V lost 0 bases and J lost 1, with 13 bases in between.

The chain links TRBV11-2 to TRBJ2-1; D possibly matches TRBD1 or TRBD2 (6 bases each). V was shortened by 5 bases and J by 3 bases, with 14 bases between the two germline ends. CDR3 length: 15 amino acids. In germline, CDR1 is SGHAT, CDR2 FQNNGV. CDR3: CASSRKGGLYNEQFF. The CDR3 coding sequence is TGTGCCAGCAGCCGCAAGGGGGGACTCTACAATGAGCAGTTCTTC.

The gene calls are TRBV29-1 and TRBJ1-1, with a weak D call TRBD1 (5 bases). Trimming left V 7 bases short and J 5 bases short, with 17 bases between. The CDR3 loop spans 13 amino acids. Germline CDR1 SQVTM, CDR2 ANQGSEA. CDR3 protein: CSGLLQVGTEAFF. The CDR3 region has the DNA TGCAGCGGCCTTTTACAGGTGGGAACTGAAGCTTTCTTT.

J is TRBJ2-3 and V is TRBV19; 7 nucleotides align to TRBD1. CDR3 size: 13 residues. V shed 7 bases and J 7 bases; nucleotides not matched to a gene: 8. In germline, CDR1 is LNHDA, CDR2 SQIVND (reference sequence). This CDR3 reads CASTTGTANTQYF. Here the CDR3 DNA reads TGTGCCAGTACCACTGGGACAGCCAATACGCAGTATTTT.

The chain has TRBV18 and TRBJ1-1, with D possibly TRBD1 on 5 matching bases. V was clipped by 1 base and J by 2 bases, with 11 bases between them. The CDR3 is made up of 15 amino acids. Germline V gene sequence: CDR1 KGHSH, CDR2 LQKENI. The CDR3 spells CASSPQDSANTEAFF. CDR3 coding DNA: TGTGCCAGCTCACCACAAGACAGCGCCAACACTGAAGCTTTCTTT.

The chain links TRBV10-3 to TRBJ1-2, with a possible D match to TRBD1 (5 bases). The length of the CDR3 is 14 residues. Germline CDR1 reads ENHRY; CDR2 reads SYGVKD. V lost 7 bases and J 8 bases, leaving 20 bases between the germline ends. The CDR3 here is CAIIERQGSSGYTF. In DNA, the CDR3 is TGTGCCATCATCGAGCGTCAGGGAAGTTCGGGCTACACCTTC.